This paragraph reports one T cell receptor beta chain. Data came from immunoSEQ multiplex PCR; TCRdb stores just in-frame clones and leaves some out. Of roughly 80,000 clones listed, around 90% were seen once; the top ten hold 0.25%. CDR3 length equals 17 residues. V lost 1 base, J lost 0 bases, and 16 bases lay in between. Per the germline V gene, CDR1 is SGHRS and CDR2 is YFSETQ. The record originates from a study of technical replicates of blood from a few donors. The V call is TRBV5-1, the J call TRBJ1-1; D call uncertain. This TCR was sampled from a human donor in good health. The sequencing sample was made of T cells isolated from PBMCs. The CDR3 reads CASSLWSAGRVNTEAFF. CDR3 coding DNA: TGCGCCAGCAGCTTGTGGTCCGCGGGTCGAGTGAACACTGAAGCTTTCTTT.